The rows below give T cell receptor beta chains drawn from one sample of a study of CD8+ T cells in alopecia areata. TCRdb's table, derived via immunoSEQ multiplex PCR, lists solely in-frame clones and lacks some. The table shows around 140,000 clones, with approximately 49% occurring only once. The sequences come from CD8+ T cells sorted from blood, collected at week 0. These receptors came from a human donor with alopecia areata. The CDR3 runs from the conserved cysteine through the conserved F or W. Each record gives: V gene, J gene, clone size, CDR3 length, D gene, CDR3 DNA, CDR3 protein. The D gene is left open where the match is weak. Clone size, where shown, is once, few, many, or a class for clones that have expanded.

TRBV7-8,TRBJ2-3,few,16,TRBD2,TGTGCCAGCAGCTTCCTAGCGGGGGGGCCTAGGGATACGCAGTATTTT,CASSFLAGGPRDTQYF
TRBV27,TRBJ2-1,NA,14,TRBD2,TGTGCCAGCAGTTTATCGACTAGCCTGGGTGAGCAGTTCTTC,CASSLSTSLGEQFF
TRBV5-1,TRBJ2-1,NA,12,NA,TGCGCCAGGGACAGAGAAAACAATGAGCAGTTCTTC,CARDRENNEQFF
TRBV9,TRBJ1-6,once,14,NA,TGTGCCAGCAGCGTAGCTGGGAGTTATTCACCCCTCCACTTT,CASSVAGSYSPLHF
TRBV4-1,TRBJ1-3,few,16,NA,TGCGCCAGCAGCCAGGGATATGGACGGATTGGAAACACCATATATTTT,CASSQGYGRIGNTIYF
TRBV2,TRBJ2-1,NA,16,NA,TGTGCCAGCAGTGAATATCCGGGGTTCTCCTACAATGAGCAGTTCTTC,CASSEYPGFSYNEQFF
TRBV6-6,TRBJ2-2,NA,15,NA,TGTGCCAGCAGTTACTGGGCAGGGGACACCGGGGAGCTGTTTTTT,CASSYWAGDTGELFF
TRBV4-3,TRBJ2-7,NA,15,NA,TGCGCCAGCAGCCAAGGTCGGCAAAATGTTTACGAGCAGTACTTC,CASSQGRQNVYEQYF
TRBV14,TRBJ2-2,few,12,NA,TGTGCCAGCTCCGTCGGGCGCGGGGAGCTGTTTTTT,CASSVGRGELFF
TRBV2,TRBJ2-5,many,12,NA,TGTGCCAGCAGACTCAGGCAAGAGACCCAGTACTTC,CASRLRQETQYF
TRBV30,TRBJ1-1,NA,12,NA,TGTGCCTGGAGTGGAGTGAACACTGAAGCTTTCTTT,CAWSGVNTEAFF
TRBV19,TRBJ2-1,NA,12,NA,TGTGCCAGTAGTTGGCAGTACAATGAGCAGTTCTTC,CASSWQYNEQFF
TRBV6-5,TRBJ2-5,NA,15,NA,TGTGCCAGCACCCCACACGGGGGCCAAGGAGAGACCCAGTACTTC,CASTPHGGQGETQYF
TRBV30,TRBJ2-7,NA,12,NA,TGTGCCTGGAGTGTAACCTCCCTCGAGCAGTACTTC,CAWSVTSLEQYF
TRBV7-9,TRBJ2-3,NA,15,NA,TGTGCCAGCAGCCCCGCCGGCTCTAGCACAGATACGCAGTATTTT,CASSPAGSSTDTQYF
TRBV7-9,TRBJ1-2,few,14,NA,TGTGCCAGCAGCTTAGCGGAACACAATGGAGGCTACACCTTC,CASSLAEHNGGYTF
TRBV9,TRBJ2-2,few,13,NA,TGTGCCAGCAGCGTGAAAAACACCGGGGAGCTGTTTTTT,CASSVKNTGELFF
TRBV29-1,TRBJ2-7,NA,14,TRBD1,TGCAGCGTTGAAGGGACAGGGGGCGGCTACGAGCAGTACTTC,CSVEGTGGGYEQYF
TRBV29-1,TRBJ2-2,NA,13,NA,TGCAGCTCAGTATACACGGACACCGGGGAGCTGTTTTTT,CSSVYTDTGELFF
TRBV7-2,TRBJ2-1,medium-sized,13,NA,TGTGCCAGCAGGCAGGGGGGGTACAATGAGCAGTTCTTC,CASRQGGYNEQFF
TRBV2,TRBJ2-5,NA,15,NA,TGTGCCAGCATGTCACTATACCTATTGCGGGAGACCCAGTACTTC,CASMSLYLLRETQYF
TRBV29-1,TRBJ2-2,NA,12,NA,TGCAGCGTTGTATGGGACACCGGGGAGCTGTTTTTT,CSVVWDTGELFF
TRBV7-2,TRBJ1-2,NA,15,TRBD1,TGTGCCAGCAGCATGATGACAGGGGAGGGGTATGGCTACACCTTC,CASSMMTGEGYGYTF
TRBV30,TRBJ2-2,NA,13,NA,TGTGCCTGGGGCGGGGAGAACACCGGGGAGCTGTTTTTT,CAWGGENTGELFF
TRBV10-1,TRBJ2-1,NA,16,TRBD2,TGCGCCAGCAGTGACGGCGGGGGGCAGCTCTACAATGAGCAGTTCTTC,CASSDGGGQLYNEQFF
TRBV7-8,TRBJ2-3,NA,15,TRBD1,TGTGCCAGCAGCTTAGGTTCAGGGGGCCCAGATACGCAGTATTTT,CASSLGSGGPDTQYF
TRBV6-6,TRBJ2-7,NA,15,TRBD1,TGTGCCAGCAGTTACTCGACCGGACAGGTCCACGAGCAGTACTTC,CASSYSTGQVHEQYF
TRBV30,TRBJ2-6,NA,17,NA,TGTGCCTGGAGAAGAGGGTATGGACGCTCTGGGGCCAACGTCCTGACTTTC,CAWRRGYGRSGANVLTF
TRBV27,TRBJ1-2,NA,15,NA,TGTGCCAGCAGTTTCCGAGAGGGAGGGGATTATGGCTACACCTTC,CASSFREGGDYGYTF
TRBV29-1,TRBJ2-2,NA,14,NA,TGCAGCGTTGTATGGGGGACGAACACCGGGGAGCTGTTTTTT,CSVVWGTNTGELFF
TRBV30,TRBJ1-1,NA,11,NA,TGTGCCTGGAGTCCGGGCACTGAAGCTTTCTTT,CAWSPGTEAFF
TRBV4-2,TRBJ1-1,NA,17,NA,TGTGCCAGCAGCCCGACGTTTTCAGAGACCATGAACACTGAAGCTTTCTTT,CASSPTFSETMNTEAFF
TRBV11-2,TRBJ2-7,NA,13,TRBD1,TGTGCCAGCAGCCTTCAGGGGGACTACGAGCAGTACTTC,CASSLQGDYEQYF
TRBV4-1,TRBJ1-5,NA,16,TRBD1,TGCGCCAGCAGCCAAGCACGGACAGGCATCAATCAGCCCCAGCATTTT,CASSQARTGINQPQHF
TRBV30,TRBJ2-2,NA,14,TRBD1,TGTGCCTGGGAGACAGGGGGTGGCACCGGGGAGCTGTTTTTT,CAWETGGGTGELFF
TRBV27,TRBJ1-1,once,13,NA,TGTGCCAGCAGTAAAACAGGGCGCGCTGAAGCTTTCTTT,CASSKTGRAEAFF
TRBV6-1,TRBJ1-2,NA,16,TRBD1,TGTGCCAGCAGTGAAGGCGCGGGACAGGGCAACTATGGCTACACCTTC,CASSEGAGQGNYGYTF
TRBV5-6,TRBJ2-3,once,16,TRBD2,TGTGCCAGCAGCTTGGAACTAGCGGGAGGCGCAGATACGCAGTATTTT,CASSLELAGGADTQYF
TRBV2,TRBJ2-7,NA,14,TRBD2,TGTGCCAGCAGGGGGACTAGCGCCTCCTACGAGCAGTACTTC,CASRGTSASYEQYF
TRBV29-1,TRBJ2-2,NA,13,TRBD1,TGCAGCGCCGGACAGGAAAGCACCGGGGAGCTGTTTTTT,CSAGQESTGELFF
TRBV6-5,TRBJ2-5,few,14,NA,TGTGCCAGCAGTTACTCGAACAGACAAGAGACCCAGTACTTC,CASSYSNRQETQYF
TRBV2,TRBJ2-7,NA,17,NA,TGTGCCAGCAGTGGCGACAGGAAGCTACCCAACTCCTACGAGCAGTACTTC,CASSGDRKLPNSYEQYF
TRBV9,TRBJ1-5,NA,15,NA,TGTGCCAGCAGCCCGAGCTGGGGGATCAATCAGCCCCAGCATTTT,CASSPSWGINQPQHF
TRBV4-1,TRBJ2-7,NA,13,NA,TGCGCCAGCAGCCTTAGGAGAGATTACGAGCAGTACTTC,CASSLRRDYEQYF
TRBV30,TRBJ2-3,once,14,NA,TGTGCCTGGAGTCTTACCAGTAGCACAAATACGCAGTATTTT,CAWSLTSSTNTQYF
TRBV6-1,TRBJ2-2,once,17,NA,TGTGCCAGCAGTGCCCCAGGTGGACTAAGGAACACCGGGGAGCTGTTTTTT,CASSAPGGLRNTGELFF
TRBV7-9,TRBJ2-7,NA,15,TRBD1,TGTGCCAGCAGCGAACCGGGTTCCAGGGGGTACGAGCAGTACTTC,CASSEPGSRGYEQYF
TRBV11-1,TRBJ1-3,few,14,NA,TGTGCCAGCAGCCAAGGAGACTCTGGAAACACCATATATTTT,CASSQGDSGNTIYF
TRBV29-1,TRBJ2-1,NA,13,NA,TGCAGCGTTGTCAGGACAGCTAACAATGAGCAGTTCTTC,CSVVRTANNEQFF
TRBV27,TRBJ1-2,few,13,NA,TGTGCCAGTCGGTCACGGGCGGACTTCGGCTACACCTTC,CASRSRADFGYTF
TRBV2,TRBJ2-5,NA,15,TRBD2,TGTGCCAGCAGTGAAGTAGCGGGGGCACAAGAGACCCAGTACTTC,CASSEVAGAQETQYF
TRBV15,TRBJ2-7,few,12,TRBD2,TGTGCCACCAGTACGGGACTATACGAGCAGTACTTC,CATSTGLYEQYF
TRBV15,TRBJ1-3,NA,12,NA,TGTGCCACCAGCAGAGATGCTGTGGAGCTCCTATTT,CATSRDAVELLF